This T cell receptor (beta chain) was sequenced in a study of human T cells and chemical hapten exposure. Study-wide context: Minor pooled library volume differences mainly drove per-sample TCR yield variation. Study-level findings and limits: TCRs exceeding a frequency of 1 in 1000 stayed unchanged under DPC sensitization.

Extraction of total RNA was performed on unfractionated whole blood. Individual cDNA molecules (in the library) carried attached unique molecular identifiers. Authors' analysis steps: Counts of TCRs in each sample centred on a median of around 96,000 and extended from around 25,000 to 690,000. TCRdb reprocessed the reads via MiXCR and lists one record per CDR3 protein. Clone size and V and J calls follow TCRdb, not the original study. Of around 120,000 distinct CDR3 sequences listed, about 7.7% are singletons. CDR3 length: 13 residues. In germline, CDR1 is SGHTA, CDR2 FQGNSA. V was pared by 5 bases and J by 3 bases, with 8 bases between. Concerning this clonotype itself: Its antigen is not identified.

This clonotype originated in a human donor in good health. Some clones in this sample may be carry-over from other donors' samples. The V gene is TRBV7-2, the J gene TRBJ2-1; possibly TRBD1 for D (5 bases). The sample consisted of whole blood. As DNA, the CDR3 is TGTGCCAGCAGCCATCAGGGCTACAATGAGCAGTTCTTC. Encoded protein: CASSHQGYNEQFF. The full variable domain, in which reference TRBV7-2 and TRBJ2-1 provide the parts outside the CDR3, is GAGVSQSPSNKVTEKGKDVELRCDPISGHTALYWYRQSLGQGLEFLIYFQGNSAPDKSGLPSDRFSAERTGGSVSTLTIQRTQQEDSAVYLCASSHQGYNEQFFGPGTRLTVL.